The 28 T cell receptor beta chains below were found in one sample sequenced in a study of T cells in Graves' hyperthyroidism and ophthalmopathy. Amplified regions were TCR beta CDR3 sequences from RNA transcripts. TCR CDR3 regions were first amplified by RT-PCR with HTBI primers. TCRdb passed the multiplex PCR reads through MiXCR, listing each CDR3 protein once. The sample holds about 520,000 distinct CDR3 sequences, around a quarter seen once. Sequenced input: blood. These receptors all stem from a woman aged 25 to 39 with Graves' ophthalmopathy.

This sequence joins TRBV11-2 and TRBJ2-3, with TRBD1 matching 7 bases. This CDR3 is 14 amino acids long. Germline V gene lookup returns CDR1 SGHAT and CDR2 FQNNGV. Trimming took 1 base from V and 4 from J; bases not matched to a gene: 2. The CDR3 spells CASSLVGGPDTQYF. Here the CDR3 DNA reads TGTGCCAGCAGCTTAGTAGGGGGCCCAGATACGCAGTATTTT. The whole variable domain, remainder taken from reference TRBV11-2 and TRBJ2-3, is EAGVAQSPRYKIIEKRQSVAFWCNPISGHATLYWYQQILGQGPKLLIQFQNNGVVDDSQLPKDRFSAERLKGVDSTLKIQPAKLEDSAVYLCASSLVGGPDTQYFGPGTRLTVL.

This clonotype was recorded a few times. The CDR3 nucleotides are TGTGCCAGCAGAGTAATCCGTACGACAGGGGGAGACTATAGCAATCAGCCCCAGCATTTT. This sequence encodes CASRVIRTTGGDYSNQPQHF. This rearrangement joins TRBV6-2 or TRBV6-3 to TRBJ1-5, with TRBD1 matching over 9 bases. There are 20 residues in the CDR3. V lost 6 bases and J lost 0; bases outside the gene matches: 18. Germline V gene data show CDR1 as MNHEY and CDR2 as SVGEGT.

This clonotype was detected many times. CDR3 residues: CASSDLKGYTF. The CDR3 DNA reads as TGTGCCAGCAGTGACCTAAAGGGCTACACCTTC. The rearrangement uses TRBV6-1 and TRBJ1-2; D is unclear. Trimming shortened V by 3 bases and J by 8 bases, and 7 bases separated the two germline ends. The CDR3 length is 11 residues. Germline V CDR1 and CDR2: MNHNS, SASEGT.

This clonotype has a count of ten or more. The CDR3 nucleotides read TGCGCCAGCAGGGATGCGGGACAGGGCGACTACGAGCAGTACTTC. This codes for CASRDAGQGDYEQYF. V usage is TRBV5-1 and J usage is TRBJ2-7, with 9 bases fitting TRBD1. The J segment lost 3 bases and the V segment lost 5 bases, leaving 9 bases of the junction unmatched. Germline V gene data show CDR1 as SGHRS and CDR2 as YFSETQ. CDR3 length: 15 residues.

The chain uses TRBV7-2 and TRBJ1-2; TRBD1 matches 10 bases. Germline assignment: CDR1 SGHTA and CDR2 FQGNSA. The CDR3 covers 15 residues. Trimming removed 2 bases from V and 6 bases from J; junction bases left unmatched: 6. CDR3 sequence reads: CASSLSQTGGDGYTF. The CDR3 region has the DNA TGTGCCAGCAGCTTATCGCAGACAGGGGGCGATGGCTACACCTTC.

The chain joins TRBV10-3 to TRBJ2-3; 12 bases fit TRBD2. Per the germline V gene, CDR1 is ENHRY and CDR2 is SYGVKD. CDR3 size: 16 residues. V lost 6 bases and J lost 3; bases outside the gene matches: 7. The DNA for the CDR3 is TGTGCCATCAGGGCTAGCGGGGGGGCTCTTACAGATACGCAGTATTTT. Translation gives CAIRASGGALTDTQYF.

This clonotype was seen a handful of times. The V and J genes are TRBV18 and TRBJ2-7, with 8 nucleotides matching TRBD1. The germline V gene has CDR1 KGHSH and CDR2 LQKENI. V lost 3 bases to trimming and J lost 7 bases; unmatched junction nucleotides: 11. The CDR3 is 15 amino acids. CDR3 sequence (DNA): TGTGCCAGCTCACCTGACAGGGGCCTAAGGGTTGAGCAGTACTTC. The encoded protein is CASSPDRGLRVEQYF.

This clonotype showed up many times. CDR3 loop: CASSTGGGRSYTF. The CDR3 nucleotides are TGTGCCAGCAGTACGGGGGGAGGTCGGAGCTACACCTTC. The genes are TRBV6-1 and TRBJ1-2, with D tentatively TRBD1 (5 bases). This CDR3 spans 13 amino acids. Trimming took off 5 bases at V and 9 bases at J, with 16 bases between the two ends. Germline values: CDR1 MNHNS, CDR2 SASEGT.

This clonotype was seen repeatedly, ten times or more. The V and J genes are TRBV3-1 and TRBJ1-1; D uncertain. CDR3 length: 13 residues. V shed 4 bases and J shed 5 bases, with 11 bases lying between them. Germline CDR1 and CDR2: LGHDT and YNNKEL (reference sequence). CDR3 sequence (DNA): TGTGCCAGCAGCCCGGTGGGGAGGACTGAAGCTTTCTTT. Protein sequence: CASSPVGRTEAFF.

Notes on this clonotype: A much larger clone lies a single base off, so this may be a read error. As DNA, the CDR3 is TGTCCCAGCAGCAGATCAGGGGGGCTGGACTCCACCTTC. This encodes CPSSRSGGLDSTF. The genes are TRBV7-2 and TRBJ1-2, with 7 bases lining up with TRBD1. This CDR3 spans 13 amino acids. Germline lookup yields CDR1 SGHTA and CDR2 FQGNSA.

At least ten counts were recorded for this clonotype. This rearrangement joins TRBV6-4 to TRBJ2-7, with unresolved D. The V end lost 4 bases, the J end lost 2 bases, and 21 bases lay between the germline ends. This CDR3 is 17 amino acids long. The germline V gene encodes CDR1 MRHNA and CDR2 SNTAGT. The CDR3 DNA is TGTGCCAGCAGTGCCTTGATTAGCAGCTCCCCTACCTACGAGCAGTACTTC. Its protein product is CASSALISSSPTYEQYF.

In its sample, this clonotype was seen many times. The rearrangement joins TRBV28 to TRBJ1-3; D gene ambiguous. CDR1 is MDHEN and CDR2 is SYDVKM in the germline V gene. CDR3 size: 13 residues. The V and J ends lost 6 bases and 4 bases respectively, with 10 bases between them. The DNA of the CDR3 is TGTGCCAGCAGGCCGGAAGCCGGAAACACCATATATTTT. Translation: CASRPEAGNTIYF.

This clonotype has a count of ten or more. V gene TRBV6-2 or TRBV6-3 combines with J gene TRBJ2-5; maybe TRBD1 (7 bases). The CDR3 runs 15 residues. Trimming cost V 2 bases and J 0 bases, with 10 bases left between them. Germline V lookup: CDR1 MNHEY, CDR2 SVGEGT. The CDR3 here is CASSYPRGDQETQYF. The CDR3 region has the DNA TGTGCCAGCAGTTACCCCAGGGGGGACCAAGAGACCCAGTACTTC.

This chain uses TRBV20-1 with TRBJ2-5; 8 bases are shared with TRBD2. Germline V gene lookup returns CDR1 DFQATT and CDR2 SNEGSKA (reference sequence). The J segment lost 5 bases and the V segment lost 4 bases, leaving 9 bases of the junction unmatched. The CDR3 is 14 residues long. The CDR3 DNA is TGCAGTGCTATCTCCATAGCGGGAATGGAGACCCAGTACTTC. It specifies CSAISIAGMETQYF.

The chain links TRBV19 to TRBJ1-5; no clear D. The ends were cut back, 7 bases at V and 0 bases at J, with 13 bases in the middle. The CDR3 is 15 amino acids. Germline CDR1 is LNHDA and CDR2 is SQIVND (reference sequence). Here the CDR3 DNA reads TGTGCCAGTATGAACTACAGCTATAGCAATCAGCCCCAGCATTTT. Amino acids: CASMNYSYSNQPQHF.

This clonotype was found many times. The rearrangement uses TRBV27 and TRBJ2-7; no clear D. CDR3 length: 14 amino acids. Per germline, CDR1 MNHEY and CDR2 SMNVEV (reference sequence). The germline V and J ends were trimmed by 6 bases and 3 bases, with 15 bases remaining between them. CDR3 bases: TGTGCCAGCAGAAGGCGAACTGGGGTCTACGAGCAGTACTTC. It codes for CASRRRTGVYEQYF.

This clonotype was seen only a few times. The chain employs TRBV27 and TRBJ1-1, with D uncertain. Germline CDR1 and CDR2: MNHEY and SMNVEV (reference sequence). V was clipped by 7 bases and J by 6 bases, with 12 bases between them. The length of the CDR3 is 12 residues. CDR3 sequence (DNA): TGTGCCAGCATCTCGAGTAGCGCTGAAGCTTTCTTT. Amino acid sequence: CASISSSAEAFF.

The rearrangement links TRBV19 to TRBJ1-1, with 7 bases matching TRBD1. CDR1 is LNHDA, CDR2 SQIVND, per germline (reference sequence). Germline trimming cut 5 bases from V and 11 bases from J; bases unmatched to any gene: 5. The length of the CDR3 is 11 residues. CDR3 residues: CASSQTGQAFF. The CDR3 coding sequence is TGTGCCAGTAGTCAGACAGGGCAGGCTTTCTTT.

This clonotype appeared many times. The chain couples TRBV6-2 or TRBV6-3 to TRBJ1-1; TRBD1 matches 11 bases. This CDR3 has 15 amino acids. Germline values: CDR1 MNHEY, CDR2 SVGEGT. After removal of 4 bases from V and 5 bases from J, the junction contained 6 bases not matched to a gene. The DNA of the CDR3 is TGTGCCAGCAGTTCACAGGGGACAGGGGGAACTGAAGCTTTCTTT. It encodes CASSSQGTGGTEAFF.

Ten or more counts support this clonotype. The chain is built from TRBV6-5 and TRBJ1-1; D is undetermined. V lost 4 bases, J lost 2 bases, and 11 bases lay in between. Germline V gives CDR1 MNHEY, CDR2 SVGAGI. This CDR3 is built from 14 residues. The DNA for the CDR3 is TGTGCCAGCAGTTCCCCTACACAAAACACTGAAGCTTTCTTT. Protein product: CASSSPTQNTEAFF.

This clonotype came up once. This chain's CDR3 is CAITDGRSDEQYF. The CDR3 nucleotides are TGTGCCATCACGGACGGGAGAAGCGACGAGCAGTACTTC. The chain is built from TRBV10-3 and TRBJ2-7; D possibly corresponds to TRBD2 (6 bases). V was shortened by 7 bases and J by 5 bases, with 15 bases between the two germline ends. This CDR3 is 13 amino acids long. Germline lookup yields CDR1 ENHRY and CDR2 SYGVKD.

This clonotype has a count of ten or more. J is TRBJ2-2 and V is TRBV19; D perhaps matches TRBD2 (6 bases). This CDR3 is built from 14 residues. Trimming stripped 7 bases from V and 9 bases from J, with 18 bases between. Germline assignment: CDR1 LNHDA and CDR2 SQIVND (reference sequence). This CDR3 reads CASKREALLRELFF. CDR3 in DNA: TGTGCCAGTAAAAGGGAGGCCCTTCTCCGGGAGCTGTTTTTT.

V usage is TRBV6-1 and J usage is TRBJ1-5, with D possibly matching TRBD1 (5 bases). The CDR3 runs to 14 residues. In germline, CDR1 is MNHNS, CDR2 SASEGT. Trimming took off 7 bases at V and 6 bases at J, with 16 bases between the two ends. The CDR3 DNA reads TGTGCCAGCACCCTACCGCAGGGTGGTCAGCCCCAGCATTTT. Its protein is CASTLPQGGQPQHF.

The J gene is TRBJ1-1, the V gene TRBV5-1; tentative D call: TRBD1 (6 bases). Trimming removed 4 bases at V and 3 bases at J, with 13 bases between. The CDR3 spans 14 residues. From germline, CDR1 is SGHRS and CDR2 YFSETQ. This CDR3 reads CASSLLSGDTEAFF. The CDR3 nucleotides read TGCGCCAGCAGCCTACTCTCAGGGGACACTGAAGCTTTCTTT.

Many counts were recorded for this clonotype. V and J are TRBV20-1 and TRBJ2-7; 8 positions agree with TRBD1. V was clipped by 6 bases and J by 2 bases; unmatched bases: 9. The CDR3 contains 14 residues. CDR1 is DFQATT, CDR2 SNEGSKA, per germline (reference sequence). The CDR3 is CSARTGGTTYEQYF. The CDR3 DNA follows: TGCAGTGCCCGAACAGGGGGTACGACCTACGAGCAGTACTTC.

This clonotype was picked up many times. This chain connects TRBV15 to TRBJ1-1; D perhaps matches TRBD1 (6 bases). Germline assignment: CDR1 LNHNV and CDR2 YYDKDF (reference sequence). V was cut by 5 bases and J by 1 base, with 8 bases left in between. The CDR3 is made up of 13 amino acids. Here the CDR3 reads CATSGQTNTEAFF. The CDR3 coding sequence is TGTGCCACCAGCGGACAGACGAACACTGAAGCTTTCTTT.

Concerning this clonotype: Given the absence of the conserved phenylalanine or tryptophan at the CDR3 end, a read error is likely. The gene calls are TRBV5-6 and TRBJ1-3, with 8 bases fitting TRBD1. Germline CDR1 reads SGHDT; CDR2 reads YYEEEE. J was trimmed by 1 base and V by 4 bases; bases with no gene match: 1. The CDR3 has 14 residues. The CDR3 bases are TGTGCCAGCAGCGGGGACAGGTCTGGAAACACCATATATCTT. It is translated as CASSGDRSGNTIYL.

This rearrangement joins TRBV3-1 to TRBJ1-1; tentative D call: TRBD1 (6 bases). CDR3 length: 17 residues. Per the germline V gene, CDR1 is LGHDT and CDR2 is YNNKEL (reference sequence). Trimming cost V 3 bases and J 0 bases, with 17 bases left between them. The chain's CDR3 is CASSQEDRFQMNTEAFF. The CDR3 bases are TGTGCCAGCAGCCAGGAAGACAGGTTCCAGATGAACACTGAAGCTTTCTTT.